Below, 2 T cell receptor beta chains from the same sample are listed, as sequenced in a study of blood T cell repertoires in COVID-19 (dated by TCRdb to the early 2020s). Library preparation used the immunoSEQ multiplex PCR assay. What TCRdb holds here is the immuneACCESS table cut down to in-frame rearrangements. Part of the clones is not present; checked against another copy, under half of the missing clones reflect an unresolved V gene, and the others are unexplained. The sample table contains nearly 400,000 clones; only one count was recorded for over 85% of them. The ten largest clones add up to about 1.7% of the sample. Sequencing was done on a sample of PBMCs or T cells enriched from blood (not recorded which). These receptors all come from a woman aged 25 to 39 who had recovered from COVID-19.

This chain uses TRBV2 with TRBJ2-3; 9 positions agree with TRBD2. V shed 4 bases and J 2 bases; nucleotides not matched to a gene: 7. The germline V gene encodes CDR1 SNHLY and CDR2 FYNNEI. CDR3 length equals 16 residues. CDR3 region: CASSGLREGLTDTQYF. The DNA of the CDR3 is TGTGCCAGCAGTGGTTTGCGGGAGGGCCTCACAGATACGCAGTATTTT.

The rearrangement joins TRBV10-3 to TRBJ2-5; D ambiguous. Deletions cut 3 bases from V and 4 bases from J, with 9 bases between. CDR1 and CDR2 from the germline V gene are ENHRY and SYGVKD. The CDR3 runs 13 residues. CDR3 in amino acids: CAISEEVAETQYF. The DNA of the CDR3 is TGTGCCATCAGTGAAGAGGTCGCAGAGACCCAGTACTTC.